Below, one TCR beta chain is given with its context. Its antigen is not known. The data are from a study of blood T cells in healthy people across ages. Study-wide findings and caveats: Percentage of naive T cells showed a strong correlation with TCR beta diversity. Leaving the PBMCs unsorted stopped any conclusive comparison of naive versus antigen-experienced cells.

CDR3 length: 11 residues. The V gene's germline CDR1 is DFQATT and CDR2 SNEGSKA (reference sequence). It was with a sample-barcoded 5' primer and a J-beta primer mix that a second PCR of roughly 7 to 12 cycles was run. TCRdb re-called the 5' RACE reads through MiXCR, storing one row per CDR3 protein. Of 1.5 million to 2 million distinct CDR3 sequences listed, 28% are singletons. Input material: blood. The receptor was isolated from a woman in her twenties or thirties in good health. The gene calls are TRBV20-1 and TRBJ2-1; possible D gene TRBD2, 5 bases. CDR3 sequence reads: CSTEGRHEQFF. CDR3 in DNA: TGCAGCACCGAGGGTAGACATGAGCAGTTCTTC.